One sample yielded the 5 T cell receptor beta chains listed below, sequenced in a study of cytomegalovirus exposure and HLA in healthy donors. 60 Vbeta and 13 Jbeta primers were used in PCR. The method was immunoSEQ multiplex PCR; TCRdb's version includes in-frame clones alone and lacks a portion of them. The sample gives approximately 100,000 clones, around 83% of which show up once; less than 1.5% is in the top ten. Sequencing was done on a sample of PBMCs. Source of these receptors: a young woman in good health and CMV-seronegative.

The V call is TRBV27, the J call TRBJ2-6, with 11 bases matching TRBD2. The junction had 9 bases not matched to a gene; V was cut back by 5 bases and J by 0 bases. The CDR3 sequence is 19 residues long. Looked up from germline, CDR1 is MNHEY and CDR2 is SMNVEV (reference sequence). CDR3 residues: CASSSTGTSGFSGANVLTF. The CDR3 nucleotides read TGTGCCAGCAGTAGCACCGGGACTAGCGGTTTCTCTGGGGCCAACGTCCTGACTTTC.

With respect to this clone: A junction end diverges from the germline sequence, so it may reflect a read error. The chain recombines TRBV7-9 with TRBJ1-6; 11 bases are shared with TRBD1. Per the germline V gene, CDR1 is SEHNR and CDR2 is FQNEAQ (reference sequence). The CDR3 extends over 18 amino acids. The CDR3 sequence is CSSSLVHRRTGGDSPLHF. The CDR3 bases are TGTTCCAGCAGCTTAGTCCACCGAAGGACAGGGGGCGATTCACCCCTCCACTTT.

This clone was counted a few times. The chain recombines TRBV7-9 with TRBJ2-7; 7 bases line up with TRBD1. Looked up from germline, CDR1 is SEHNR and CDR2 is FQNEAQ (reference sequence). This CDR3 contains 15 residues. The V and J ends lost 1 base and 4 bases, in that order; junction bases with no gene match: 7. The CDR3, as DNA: TGTGCCAGCAGCTTAGGTGACAGGGTAGCGTACGAGCAGTACTTC. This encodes CASSLGDRVAYEQYF.

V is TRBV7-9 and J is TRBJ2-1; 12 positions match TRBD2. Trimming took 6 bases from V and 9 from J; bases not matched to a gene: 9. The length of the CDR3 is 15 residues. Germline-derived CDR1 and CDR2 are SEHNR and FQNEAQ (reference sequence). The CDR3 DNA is TGTGCCAGCAGATATATACTAGCGGGGGGAGGTGAGCAGTTCTTC. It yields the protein CASRYILAGGGEQFF.

The CDR3 DNA reads as TGTGCCAGCAGCGCTGGGACTAGCGGGAGGTACGGTGAGCAGTTCTTC. It translates to CASSAGTSGRYGEQFF. The chain recombines TRBV9 with TRBJ2-1, with 15 bases lining up with TRBD2. Germline V CDR1 and CDR2: SGDLS, YYNGEE. J lost 9 bases, V lost 3 bases, and 7 bases had no gene match. This CDR3 spans 16 amino acids.